The sequence of this TCR beta chain was determined in a study of identical twins. This CDR3 is 15 amino acids long. Germline trimming cut 1 base from V and 3 bases from J; bases unmatched to any gene: 5. Germline CDR1 reads SGHDT; CDR2 reads YYEEEE. Study-wide results and limits: Monozygotic twin pairs showed more out-of-frame TCR alpha sharing than models estimated.

This clonotype was seen a few times. The antigen remains unidentified. Unique molecular identifiers were present on the cDNA, which also gained a universal primer site by template switching. TCRdb recomputed calls from the 5' RACE reads with MiXCR, one row per CDR3 protein. The data show 450,000 or so distinct CDR3 sequences, with over 12% seen just once and about 0.52% held by the top ten. The sample was also linked to a second study, of yellow fever vaccine responses in identical twins.

Sequencing input: CD4+ T cells sorted from blood. The J gene is TRBJ2-7, the V gene TRBV5-6, with 9 bases aligning to TRBD1. This TCR derives from a woman between 18 and 29 years old in good health. In DNA, the CDR3 is TGTGCCAGCAGCTTGTCTGGGACAGGGTTCTACGAGCAGTACTTC. Its translation: CASSLSGTGFYEQYF.